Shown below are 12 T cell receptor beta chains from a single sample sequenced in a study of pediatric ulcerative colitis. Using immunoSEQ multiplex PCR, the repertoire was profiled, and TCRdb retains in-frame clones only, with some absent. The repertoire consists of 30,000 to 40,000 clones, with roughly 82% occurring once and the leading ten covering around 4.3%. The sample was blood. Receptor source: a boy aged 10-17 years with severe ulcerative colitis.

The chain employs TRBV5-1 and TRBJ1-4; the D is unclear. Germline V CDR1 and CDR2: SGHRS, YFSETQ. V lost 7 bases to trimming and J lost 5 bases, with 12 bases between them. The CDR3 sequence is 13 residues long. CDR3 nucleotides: TGCGCCAGCTCCGAGAGGTTAAATGAAAAACTGTTTTTT. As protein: CASSERLNEKLFF.

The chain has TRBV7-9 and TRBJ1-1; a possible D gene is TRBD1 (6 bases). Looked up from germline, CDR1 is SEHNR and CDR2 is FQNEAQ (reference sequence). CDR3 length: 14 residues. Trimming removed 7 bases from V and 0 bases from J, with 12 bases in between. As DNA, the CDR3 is TGTGCCAGCACCCCAGGGGATATGAACACTGAAGCTTTCTTT. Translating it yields CASTPGDMNTEAFF.

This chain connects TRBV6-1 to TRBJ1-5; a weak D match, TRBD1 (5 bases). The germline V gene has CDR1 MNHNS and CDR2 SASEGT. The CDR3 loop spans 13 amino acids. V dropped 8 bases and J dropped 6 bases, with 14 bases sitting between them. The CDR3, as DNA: TGTGCCAGCTTTGTTGGGGGAAGTCAGCCCCAGCATTTT. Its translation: CASFVGGSQPQHF.

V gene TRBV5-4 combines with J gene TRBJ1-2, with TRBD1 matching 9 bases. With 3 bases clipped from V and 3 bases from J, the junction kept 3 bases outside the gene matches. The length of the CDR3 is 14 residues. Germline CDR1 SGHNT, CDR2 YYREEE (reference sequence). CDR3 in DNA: TGTGCCAGCAGCTCCTGGACAGGGGACTATGGCTACACCTTC. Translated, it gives CASSSWTGDYGYTF.

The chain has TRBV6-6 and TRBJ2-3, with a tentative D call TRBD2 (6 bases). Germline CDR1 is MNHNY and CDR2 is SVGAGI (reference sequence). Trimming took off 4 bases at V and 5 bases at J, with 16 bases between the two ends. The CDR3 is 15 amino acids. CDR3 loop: CASSFGGGMLDTQYF. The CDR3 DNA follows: TGTGCCAGCAGTTTCGGGGGTGGTATGTTAGATACGCAGTATTTT.

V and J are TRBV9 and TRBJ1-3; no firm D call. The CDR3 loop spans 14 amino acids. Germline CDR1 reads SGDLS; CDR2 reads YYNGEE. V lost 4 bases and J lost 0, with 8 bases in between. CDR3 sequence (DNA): TGTGCCAGCAGCCCCACGGTCTCTGGAAACACCATATATTTT. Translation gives CASSPTVSGNTIYF.

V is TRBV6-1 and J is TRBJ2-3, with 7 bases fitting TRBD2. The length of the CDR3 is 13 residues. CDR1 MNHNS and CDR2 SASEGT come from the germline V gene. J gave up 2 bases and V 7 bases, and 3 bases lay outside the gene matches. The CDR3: CASKGLYTDTQYF. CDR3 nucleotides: TGTGCCAGCAAGGGACTATACACAGATACGCAGTATTTT.

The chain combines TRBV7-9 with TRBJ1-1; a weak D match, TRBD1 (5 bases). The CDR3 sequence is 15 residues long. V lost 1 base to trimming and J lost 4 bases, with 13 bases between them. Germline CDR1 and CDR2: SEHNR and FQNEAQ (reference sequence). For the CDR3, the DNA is TGTGCCAGCAGCTTAGGGGGCGCAGGGAGCACTGAAGCTTTCTTT. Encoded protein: CASSLGGAGSTEAFF.

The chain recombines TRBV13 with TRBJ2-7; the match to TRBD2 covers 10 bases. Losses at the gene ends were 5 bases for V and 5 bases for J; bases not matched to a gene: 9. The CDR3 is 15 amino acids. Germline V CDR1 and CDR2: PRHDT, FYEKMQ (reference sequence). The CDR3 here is CASSAELAGSHEQYF. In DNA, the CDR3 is TGTGCCAGCAGCGCCGAACTAGCGGGGTCCCACGAGCAGTACTTC.

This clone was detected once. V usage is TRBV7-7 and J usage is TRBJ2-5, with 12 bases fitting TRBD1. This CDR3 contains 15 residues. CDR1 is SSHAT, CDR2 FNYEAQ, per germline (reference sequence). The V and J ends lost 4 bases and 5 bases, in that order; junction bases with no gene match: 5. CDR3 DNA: TGTGCCAGCAGCTCCGGGACAGGGGGCGGCGAGACCCAGTACTTC. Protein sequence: CASSSGTGGGETQYF.

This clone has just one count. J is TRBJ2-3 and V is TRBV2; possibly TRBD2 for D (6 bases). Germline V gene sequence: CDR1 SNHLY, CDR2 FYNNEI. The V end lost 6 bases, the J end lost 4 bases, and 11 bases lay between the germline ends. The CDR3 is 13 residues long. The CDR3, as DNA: TGTGCCAGCAGGATTTGGGGGGCAGATACGCAGTATTTT. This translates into CASRIWGADTQYF. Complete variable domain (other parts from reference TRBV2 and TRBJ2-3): EPEVTQTPSHQVTQMGQEVILRCVPISNHLYFYWYRQILGQKVEFLVSFYNNEISEKSEIFDDQFSVERPDGSNFTLKIRSTKLEDSAMYFCASRIWGADTQYFGPGTRLTVL.

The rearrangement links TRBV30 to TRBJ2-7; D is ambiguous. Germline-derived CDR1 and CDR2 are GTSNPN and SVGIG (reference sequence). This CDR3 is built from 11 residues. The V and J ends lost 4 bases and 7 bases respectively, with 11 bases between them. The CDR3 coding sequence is TGTGCCTGGACCCACTTGCTGGAGCAGTACTTC. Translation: CAWTHLLEQYF.